Listed below are T cell receptor beta chains from one sample, sequenced in a study of CD8 T cells in Susac syndrome. TCRdb processed the immunoSEQ multiplex PCR reads anew with MiXCR; each CDR3 protein has one entry. Of hundreds of thousands of distinct CDR3 sequences listed, 75% to 90% are singletons. Sequencing was done on a sample of CD8+ T cells from PBMCs. The receptors derive from a human donor with multiple sclerosis. Both conserved end residues are part of each CDR3. Fields, in order: clone size, D gene, V gene, J gene, CDR3 protein, CDR3 DNA. The D gene is left open where the match is weak. Not every row has a clone size; where given, it reads once, few, many or a size class.

once	NA	TRBV7-3	TRBJ2-1	CASSLGGYGTNEQFF	TGTGCCAGCAGCTTAGGGGGGTACGGGACCAATGAGCAGTTCTTC
NA	NA	TRBV18	TRBJ2-1	CASSPLAPSSYNEQFF	TGTGCCAGCTCACCACTGGCTCCGAGCTCCTACAATGAGCAGTTCTTC
NA	NA	TRBV20-1	TRBJ1-1	CSAVDLNTEAFF	TGCAGTGCTGTCGATTTGAACACTGAAGCTTTCTTT
NA	NA	TRBV24-1	TRBJ2-2	CATTGGQTGELFF	TGTGCCACCACCGGGGGACAGACCGGGGAGCTGTTTTTT
NA	NA	TRBV7-8	TRBJ2-7	CASSLIPTGPSYEQYF	TGTGCCAGCAGTCTAATCCCCACAGGACCGTCCTACGAGCAGTACTTC
NA	TRBD1	TRBV28	TRBJ1-4	CASRLSDRGLANEKLFF	TGTGCCAGCAGGCTGTCCGACAGGGGGTTAGCTAATGAAAAACTGTTTTTT
few	NA	TRBV28	TRBJ1-1	CASSSTRNTEAFF	TGTGCCAGCAGTTCGACAAGGAACACTGAAGCTTTCTTT
NA	NA	TRBV29-1	TRBJ2-1	CSVGGRYNEQFF	TGCAGCGTTGGAGGCAGATACAATGAGCAGTTCTTC
NA	TRBD2	TRBV28	TRBJ2-1	CASSLLLGTSGYNEQFF	TGTGCCAGCAGTTTACTTCTCGGGACTAGCGGGTACAATGAGCAGTTCTTC
NA	TRBD2	TRBV27	TRBJ2-1	CASGLANYNEQFF	TGTGCCAGCGGACTAGCGAATTACAATGAGCAGTTCTTC
NA	NA	TRBV7-9	TRBJ1-4	CASSLGQATNEKLFF	TGTGCCAGCAGCTTAGGACAGGCAACTAATGAAAAACTGTTTTTT
NA	NA	TRBV4-1	TRBJ1-2	CASRHRVSSNYGYTF	TGCGCCAGCAGGCACAGGGTTTCTTCTAACTATGGCTACACCTTC
NA	TRBD1	TRBV28	TRBJ2-2	CASSWDSHTGELFF	TGTGCCAGCAGTTGGGACAGTCACACCGGGGAGCTGTTTTTT
NA	TRBD1	TRBV9	TRBJ2-2	CASTRTGGNTGELFF	TGTGCCAGCACCCGGACAGGGGGGAACACCGGGGAGCTGTTTTTT
NA	TRBD1	TRBV6-1	TRBJ2-7	CASSGFGTGVYEQYF	TGTGCCAGCAGTGGCTTCGGGACAGGGGTCTACGAGCAGTACTTC
NA	NA	TRBV7-9	TRBJ2-1	CASSPLLGVPNNEQFF	TGTGCCAGCAGCCCACTTCTAGGGGTACCAAACAATGAGCAGTTCTTC
NA	NA	TRBV7-9	TRBJ2-3	CASSLGSFQDSYTQYF	TGTGCCAGCAGCTTAGGTTCCTTTCAGGACAGTTATACGCAGTATTTT
once	NA	TRBV28	TRBJ2-3	CASSLRTVRDYDTQYF	TGTGCCAGCAGTTTACGGACAGTCCGGGACTATGATACGCAGTATTTT